These 17 T cell receptor beta chains came from one sample sequenced in a study of T cells in Graves' hyperthyroidism and ophthalmopathy. RNA transcripts yielded amplified TCR beta CDR3 regions. In the first-round RT-PCR of the TCR CDR3, the HTBI primer set was used. TCRdb re-called the multiplex PCR reads with MiXCR, one entry per CDR3 protein. The repertoire holds about 740,000 distinct CDR3 sequences, with around 15% as singletons. The sequencing sample was made of blood. The receptor source for this set is a woman younger than 35 with Graves' hyperthyroidism.

This clonotype came up many times. The chain uses TRBV18 and TRBJ2-3; no clear D gene. V lost 2 bases, J lost 6 bases, and 6 bases lay in between. CDR1 and CDR2 from the germline V gene are KGHSH and LQKENI. This CDR3 has 12 amino acids. This CDR3 is CASSPAGDTQYF. Here the CDR3 DNA reads TGTGCCAGCTCACCAGCCGGGGATACGCAGTATTTT.

The rearrangement links TRBV19 to TRBJ2-7; TRBD2 matches 7 bases. Germline V lookup: CDR1 LNHDA, CDR2 SQIVND (reference sequence). V lost 4 bases to trimming and J lost 6 bases; unmatched junction nucleotides: 6. The length of the CDR3 is 13 residues. The CDR3 protein is CASSTRTGGEQYF. CDR3 coding DNA: TGTGCCAGTAGTACTCGGACGGGGGGCGAGCAGTACTTC.

This clonotype was counted at least ten times. V and J are TRBV2 and TRBJ1-6; D possibly corresponds to TRBD1 (5 bases). Germline assignment: CDR1 SNHLY and CDR2 FYNNEI. The CDR3 length is 15 residues. Trimming pared 3 bases from V and 7 bases from J, leaving 13 bases between. The CDR3 coding sequence is TGTGCCAGCAGTGACGCCGGGACGGCGAATTCACCCCTCCACTTT. Translating gives CASSDAGTANSPLHF.

This clonotype was seen ten or more times. The chain is built from TRBV2 and TRBJ1-1; 9 bases agree with TRBD1. Germline trimming cut 9 bases from V and 6 bases from J; bases unmatched to any gene: 5. CDR3 length: 12 residues. The germline V gene has CDR1 SNHLY and CDR2 FYNNEI. The CDR3 region is CARGTGRAEAFF. The CDR3 DNA sequence: TGTGCCAGAGGGACAGGGCGGGCTGAAGCTTTCTTT.

The sample holds many counts of this clonotype. This sequence joins TRBV18 and TRBJ1-4, with unresolved D. From germline, CDR1 is KGHSH and CDR2 LQKENI. V gave up 2 bases and J gave up 4 bases, with 11 bases separating them. This CDR3 has 15 residues. CDR3 in DNA: TGTGCCAGCTCACCATCGTCTTACCTTAATGAAAAACTGTTTTTT. This codes for CASSPSSYLNEKLFF.

This clonotype showed up just a few times. This CDR3 reads CASSREDNSYEQYF. CDR3 in DNA: TGCGCCAGCAGCCGCGAGGACAACTCCTACGAGCAGTACTTC. The V and J genes are TRBV5-1 and TRBJ2-7; possibly TRBD1 for D (5 bases). Trimming pared 4 bases from V and 0 bases from J, leaving 11 bases between. The germline V gene encodes CDR1 SGHRS and CDR2 YFSETQ. This CDR3 spans 14 amino acids.

This clonotype was found a few times. The rearrangement uses TRBV30 and TRBJ1-5; 8 bases map to TRBD1. This CDR3 spans 15 amino acids. J gave up 4 bases and V 3 bases, and 8 bases lay outside the gene matches. Germline-derived CDR1 and CDR2 are GTSNPN and SVGIG (reference sequence). The CDR3 is CAWRKTGVVNQPQHF. The CDR3 coding sequence is TGTGCCTGGAGGAAGACAGGGGTGGTGAATCAGCCCCAGCATTTT.

In its sample, this clonotype was seen many times. The chain uses TRBV6-2 or TRBV6-3 and TRBJ2-1, with a possible D match to TRBD1 (5 bases). Trimming pared 7 bases from V and 0 bases from J, leaving 10 bases between. Germline V gene sequence: CDR1 MNHEY, CDR2 SVGEGT. The CDR3 has 14 amino acids. The CDR3 loop reads CASTPGISYNEQFF. Written as DNA, the CDR3 is TGTGCCAGCACTCCAGGGATCTCCTACAATGAGCAGTTCTTC.

The CDR3, as DNA: TGTGCCAGTAGCACCACCAGGGATACGCAGTATTTT. It is translated as CASSTTRDTQYF. This chain joins TRBV19 and TRBJ2-3; unclear D gene. The germline gives CDR1 LNHDA, CDR2 SQIVND (reference sequence). The CDR3 has 12 residues. V lost 6 bases to trimming and J lost 6 bases, with 10 bases between them.

This clonotype occurred many times. V is TRBV20-1 and J is TRBJ2-1; possible D gene TRBD2, 5 bases. There are 16 residues in the CDR3. The V and J ends lost 0 bases and 0 bases respectively, with 12 bases between them. Germline V gene lookup returns CDR1 DFQATT and CDR2 SNEGSKA (reference sequence). The CDR3 spells CSARDGSGSSYNEQFF. The DNA for the CDR3 is TGCAGTGCTAGAGATGGCAGCGGTAGCTCCTACAATGAGCAGTTCTTC.

A word on this clonotype: The missing conserved phenylalanine or tryptophan at the end of this CDR3 makes a read error likely. This chain joins TRBV19 and TRBJ1-1; 7 positions agree with TRBD1. In germline, CDR1 is LNHDA, CDR2 SQIVND (reference sequence). This CDR3 has 13 amino acids. V was clipped by 10 bases and J by 0 bases; unmatched bases: 5. The CDR3, as DNA: TGTGCCACCGCAGGGGGTATGAACACTGAAGCTTTCCTT. Its protein is CATAGGMNTEAFL.

The gene calls are TRBV2 and TRBJ2-5; the D is unclear. CDR3 length: 13 residues. Germline V gene lookup returns CDR1 SNHLY and CDR2 FYNNEI. V was pared by 3 bases and J by 7 bases, with 12 bases between. This CDR3 is CASSERPKGTQYF. In nucleotides, the CDR3 is TGTGCCAGCAGTGAGCGCCCCAAGGGGACCCAGTACTTC. Filled out from reference TRBV2 and TRBJ2-5, the complete variable domain reads EPEVTQTPSHQVTQMGQEVILRCVPISNHLYFYWYRQILGQKVEFLVSFYNNEISEKSEIFDDQFSVERPDGSNFTLKIRSTKLEDSAMYFCASSERPKGTQYFGPGTRLLVL.

The table lists this clonotype with many counts. The V call is TRBV7-9, the J call TRBJ2-2, with no clear D. Germline V CDR1 and CDR2: SEHNR, FQNEAQ (reference sequence). V was shortened by 5 bases and J by 0 bases, with 16 bases between the two germline ends. The CDR3 is made up of 17 amino acids. CDR3 sequence: CASSASAAPTNTGELFF. Here the CDR3 DNA reads TGTGCCAGCAGCGCCTCGGCCGCTCCTACGAACACCGGGGAGCTGTTTTTT.

The V gene is TRBV20-1, the J gene TRBJ1-1; 7 bases match TRBD1. The CDR3 sequence is 17 residues long. Losses at the gene ends were 0 bases for V and 1 base for J; bases not matched to a gene: 11. Germline values: CDR1 DFQATT, CDR2 SNEGSKA (reference sequence). CDR3 sequence: CSARDPGGGGPNTEAFF. CDR3 bases: TGCAGTGCTAGAGATCCAGGGGGGGGGGGGCCGAACACTGAAGCTTTCTTT.

With regard to this clonotype: With a much larger clone just one base away, this may be a read error. The chain has TRBV28 and TRBJ1-2, with 10 bases fitting TRBD1. Germline CDR1 and CDR2: MDHEN and SYDVKM. The CDR3 totals 13 residues. The CDR3 spells CTSAGQGYYGYTF. For the CDR3, the DNA is TGTACCAGCGCGGGACAGGGGTACTATGGCTACACCTTC.

This chain connects TRBV19 to TRBJ2-7, with 10 bases matching TRBD2. The CDR3 totals 16 residues. V trimming: 1 base; J trimming: 7 bases; junction bases outside the gene matches: 10. Germline loops: CDR1 LNHDA, CDR2 SQIVND (reference sequence). CDR3 sequence: CASSIAPSGRAGEQYF. The CDR3 DNA follows: TGTGCCAGTAGTATAGCCCCGAGCGGGAGGGCCGGGGAGCAGTACTTC.

The sample holds many counts of this clonotype. The gene calls are TRBV7-2 and TRBJ2-1; 13 nucleotides align to TRBD2. The CDR3 contains 16 residues. V lost 4 bases, J lost 8 bases, and 8 bases stayed unmatched. Germline loops: CDR1 SGHTA, CDR2 FQGNSA. This CDR3 reads CASSSVLAGGPDEQFF. CDR3 DNA: TGTGCCAGCAGCTCCGTACTAGCGGGAGGGCCAGATGAGCAGTTCTTC.